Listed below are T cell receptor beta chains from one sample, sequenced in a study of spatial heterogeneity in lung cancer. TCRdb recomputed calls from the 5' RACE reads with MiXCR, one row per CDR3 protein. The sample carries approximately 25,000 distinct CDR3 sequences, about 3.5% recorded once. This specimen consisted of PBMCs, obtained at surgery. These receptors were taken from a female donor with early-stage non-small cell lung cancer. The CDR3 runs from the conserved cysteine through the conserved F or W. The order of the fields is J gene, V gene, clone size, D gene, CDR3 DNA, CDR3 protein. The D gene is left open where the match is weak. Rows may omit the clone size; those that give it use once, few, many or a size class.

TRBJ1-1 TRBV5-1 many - TGCGCCAGCAGCTACGTTGGGGGAGACAGGAACACTGAAGCTTTCTTT CASSYVGGDRNTEAFF
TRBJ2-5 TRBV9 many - TGTGCCAGCAGCGTAAGAGTAGCGTACCAAGAGACCCAGTACTTC CASSVRVAYQETQYF
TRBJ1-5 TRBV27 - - TGTGCCAGCAGTCCCAGCGGCGGTAGCAATCAGCCCCAGCATTTT CASSPSGGSNQPQHF
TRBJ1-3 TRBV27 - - TGTGCCAGCAGTCCCTCGGTGACTGGAAACACCATATATTTT CASSPSVTGNTIYF
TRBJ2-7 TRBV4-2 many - TGTGCCAGCAGCCAAGAAGGGAGAAGTCCCGGGGACGAGCAGTACTTC CASSQEGRSPGDEQYF
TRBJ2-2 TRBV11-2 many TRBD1 TGTGCCACTCACAAAACAGGGGGCACCGGGGAGCTGTTTTTT CATHKTGGTGELFF
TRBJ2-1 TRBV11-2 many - TGTGCCAGCAGCCAATTGGGACGGGAGCAGTTCTTC CASSQLGREQFF
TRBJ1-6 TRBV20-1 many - TGCAGTGCTAGCAGGGATAGGGATAATTCACCCCTCCACTTT CSASRDRDNSPLHF
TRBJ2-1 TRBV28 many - TGTGCCAGCAGTGAAACTAGCCACAATGAGCAGTTCTTC CASSETSHNEQFF
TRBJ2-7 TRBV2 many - TGTGCCAGCAGTCAGAGCTACGAGCAGTACTTC CASSQSYEQYF
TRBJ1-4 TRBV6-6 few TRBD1 TGTGCCAGCAGACAGGGGAGAGGTGAAAAACTGTTTTTT CASRQGRGEKLFF
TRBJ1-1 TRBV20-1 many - TGCAGTGCTAGTCGCAGGGACTTGAAGGGAGCTTTCTTT CSASRRDLKGAFF
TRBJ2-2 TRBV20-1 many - TGCAGTGCTAGAGATATAGGAGGGGACACCGGGGAGCTGTTTTTT CSARDIGGDTGELFF
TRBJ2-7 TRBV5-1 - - TGCGCCAGCAGCTTAGGCACCGGGAGATCGGAGCAGTACTTC CASSLGTGRSEQYF
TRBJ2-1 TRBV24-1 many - TGTGCCACCAGTGTGGGTCACGTAGGGGCGCGTAATGAGCAGTTCTTC CATSVGHVGARNEQFF
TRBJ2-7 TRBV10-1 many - TGCGCCAGCAGTAAAAGCTCCTACGAGCAGTACTTC CASSKSSYEQYF
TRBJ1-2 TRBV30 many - TGTGCCGGATCCTCCTGGGGGGCCGCGGGAGGCTACACCTTC CAGSSWGAAGGYTF
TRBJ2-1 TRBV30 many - TGTGCCTGGGAAGAGGGGGTCTTCTATGAGCAGTTCTTC CAWEEGVFYEQFF
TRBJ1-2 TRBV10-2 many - TGCGCCAGCAGTGCCGGGGATGGCTACACCTTC CASSAGDGYTF
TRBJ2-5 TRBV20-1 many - TGCAGTGCTAGGCGGCAGGACCAAGAGACCCAGTACTTC CSARRQDQETQYF
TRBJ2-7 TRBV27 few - TGTGCCAGCAGTTTGAATTGGGACTTAAACTACGAGCAGTACTTC CASSLNWDLNYEQYF
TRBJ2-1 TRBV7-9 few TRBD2 TGTGCCAGCAGCCCCCCATTCCGACTAGCCATCTACAATGAGCAGTTCTTC CASSPPFRLAIYNEQFF
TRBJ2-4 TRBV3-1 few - TGTGCCAGCAGCCAAATGGTCCGGGGCAACATTCAGTACTTC CASSQMVRGNIQYF
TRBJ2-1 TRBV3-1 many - TGTGCCAGCAGCCAAGCTAGGGGCCCGACAGGAAAAAACAATGAGCAGTTCTTC CASSQARGPTGKNNEQFF
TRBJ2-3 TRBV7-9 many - TGTGCCAGCAGCATTGCCAGGGCGGGTACAGATACGCAGTATTTT CASSIARAGTDTQYF
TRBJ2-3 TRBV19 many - TGTGCCAGTAGTATAGGTCACACAGATACGCAGTATTTT CASSIGHTDTQYF
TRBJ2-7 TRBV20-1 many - TGCAGTGCGGGGGGACCCGGGTCCTCCTACGAGCAGTACTTC CSAGGPGSSYEQYF
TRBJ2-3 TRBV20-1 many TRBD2 TGCAGTGCTCTCCTAGCGGGAGGGGGGGATACGCAGTATTTT CSALLAGGGDTQYF
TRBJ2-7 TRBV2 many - TGTGCCAGCAGTGGAATAACAGGGCGCGAGCAGTACTTC CASSGITGREQYF
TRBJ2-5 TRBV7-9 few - TGTGCCAGCAGCTTACTACTTGTGCACCAAGAGACCCAGTACTTC CASSLLLVHQETQYF
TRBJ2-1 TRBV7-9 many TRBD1 TGTGCCAGCAGCGACCGGGACAGATACAATGAGCAGTTCTTC CASSDRDRYNEQFF
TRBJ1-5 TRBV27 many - TGTGCCAGCAGTTTATCGGGACCGTTTAGCAATCAGCCCCAGCATTTT CASSLSGPFSNQPQHF
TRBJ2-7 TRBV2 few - TGTGCCAGCAGTGATGACATGGACTACGAGCAGTACTTC CASSDDMDYEQYF
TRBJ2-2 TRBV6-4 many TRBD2 TGTGCCAGCAAGCCAACGGGAGGGCCACTGAACACCGGGGAGCTGTTTTTT CASKPTGGPLNTGELFF
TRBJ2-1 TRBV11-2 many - TGTGCCAGCAGCTCGGGAGTTGGGGAGCAGTTCTTC CASSSGVGEQFF
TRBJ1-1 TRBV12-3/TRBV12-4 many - TGTGCCTCGCGGTTGAGTGGGGGGATGAACACTGAAGCTTTCTTT CASRLSGGMNTEAFF
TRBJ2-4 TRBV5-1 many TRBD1 TGCGCCAGCCACGGGACAGGAGAAAACATTCAGTACTTC CASHGTGENIQYF
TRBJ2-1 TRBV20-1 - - TGCAGCCGTGGGACAGCCGGGACTACCAACAATGAGCAGTTCTTC CSRGTAGTTNNEQFF
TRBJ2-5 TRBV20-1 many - TGCAGTGCTAGCGTCGGGGTACAAGAGACCCAGTACTTC CSASVGVQETQYF
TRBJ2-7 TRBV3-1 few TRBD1 TGTGCCAGCAGCCACCGGACAGGGGTCCCCTACGAGCAGTACTTC CASSHRTGVPYEQYF